This TCR beta chain was obtained from a study of T cell responses to AZD1222 COVID-19 vaccine. Findings and limits, study-wide: White British people made up most donors, females outnumbered males, and clonal diversity was possibly underestimated. Just a handful of AZD1222 recipients tested seropositive at baseline.

Profiling relied on immunoSEQ multiplex PCR, and the TCRdb table lists in-frame clones only, not all of them. This sample has roughly 140,000 clones, with roughly 89% found just once. For this clone: The antigen is not known.

CDR3 size: 17 residues. CDR1 and CDR2 from the germline V gene are MGHRA and YSYEKL. Between the trimmed V and J ends, which lost 3 bases and 3 bases, there was a span of 18 bases. The rearrangement links TRBV4-1 to TRBJ1-5; tentatively, D is TRBD1 (6 bases). This receptor was identified in an adult in good health. Sample: peripheral blood, taken on day 0 of AZD1222 vaccination. The CDR3 loop is CASSQHPPDSLNQPQHF. The DNA for the CDR3 is TGCGCCAGCAGCCAGCACCCTCCGGACAGCCTCAATCAGCCCCAGCATTTT.